This T cell receptor (beta chain) was captured by sequencing in a study of vaccination and CD4 T cells after COVID-19. Turning to the study itself: Overlapping spike pools from SARS-CoV-2 and HCoV-NL63, HCoV-OC43 and HCoV-229E served as culture stimuli. Cultures designated as controls were supplied with a CEFX pool, an HIV-1 Nef pool, or no peptide.

Treatment specified: roughly nine-day PBMC culture with coronavirus spike peptide pools or control peptides (ViraFEST assay). Antigen-specific T cell expansion with peptide pools preceded TCR sequencing in the ViraFEST approach. In regard to this clonotype: The antigen is unknown.

With the Oncomine TCR Beta short-read assay, DNA from cultured CD4+ T cells was sequenced. The source of extracted genomic DNA was cultured CD4+ T cells. TCRdb reprocessed the PCR reads with MiXCR, giving one entry per CDR3 protein. The data contain around 15,000 distinct CDR3 sequences, approximately 54% of them seen just once; the ten biggest clones take up over 7.5%. This CDR3 is 15 amino acids long. CDR1 and CDR2 from the germline V gene are SGHNT and YENEEA. Trimming pared 10 bases from V and 2 bases from J, leaving 17 bases between. Sequencing input: CD4+ T cells from blood, cultured in vitro. V is TRBV11-3 and J is TRBJ2-2; a possible D gene is TRBD1 (6 bases). This TCR was sampled from a human donor who had recovered from COVID-19. CDR3 protein: CAIENRVPNTGELFF. The DNA for the CDR3 is TGTGCCATCGAAAACAGGGTCCCTAACACCGGGGAGCTGTTTTTT.